These 14 T cell receptor beta chains share one sample of origin, sequenced in a study of blood T cell repertoires in COVID-19. Profiled with immunoSEQ multiplex PCR; TCRdb holds only in-frame clones, not every one. The sample carries around 330,000 clones, approximately 90% recorded once. Sequencing was performed on peripheral blood. The origin of the receptors is a woman in her thirties with COVID-19, enrolled during active disease.

Worth noting for this clone: The sample contains more than one DNA sequence encoding this CDR3. J is TRBJ2-2 and V is TRBV28, with D uncertain. The CDR3 covers 12 residues. Germline V gene data show CDR1 as MDHEN and CDR2 as SYDVKM. Trimming stripped 5 bases from V and 1 base from J, with 2 bases between. CDR3 region: CASSQNTGELFF. The CDR3 bases are TGTGCCAGCAGTCAGAACACCGGGGAGCTGTTTTTT.

This chain links TRBV28 with TRBJ2-1, with D unclear. CDR3 length: 16 residues. V lost 6 bases to trimming and J lost 7 bases, with 22 bases between them. CDR1 is MDHEN, CDR2 SYDVKM, per germline. The CDR3 DNA sequence: TGTGCCAGCAGCGGGTTTATAAGTCGGCGGAAAAATGAGCAGTTCTTC. Its protein product is CASSGFISRRKNEQFF.

The gene calls are TRBV7-3 and TRBJ2-1; 9 nucleotides agree with TRBD2. The CDR3 covers 17 residues. V gave up 2 bases and J gave up 0 bases; unmatched junction bases: 5. Germline CDR1 reads SGHTA; CDR2 reads FQGTGA. CDR3 sequence: CASSLGLAGLSYNEQFF. In DNA form, the CDR3 reads TGTGCCAGCAGCTTAGGGCTAGCGGGGCTCTCCTACAATGAGCAGTTCTTC.

The V call is TRBV10-3, the J call TRBJ2-1; possibly TRBD2 for D (5 bases). Germline V lookup: CDR1 ENHRY, CDR2 SYGVKD. The CDR3 runs 15 residues. The germline V and J ends were trimmed by 4 bases and 0 bases, with 10 bases remaining between them. CDR3: CAISVAPSSYNEQFF. CDR3 bases: TGTGCCATCAGTGTAGCGCCGAGCTCCTACAATGAGCAGTTCTTC.

J is TRBJ1-6 and V is TRBV4-2; the match to TRBD1 covers 9 bases. The CDR3 totals 15 residues. CDR1 and CDR2 from the germline V gene are LGHNA and YNFKEQ. Germline trimming cut 1 base from V and 10 bases from J; bases unmatched to any gene: 5. In nucleotides, the CDR3 is TGTGCCAGCAGCCAAGTGGACAGGGGAGGATCACCCCTCCACTTT. Translating gives CASSQVDRGGSPLHF.

The chain is built from TRBV7-9 and TRBJ1-3; D is uncertain. The CDR3 totals 17 residues. The V end was cut by 4 bases, the J end by 1 base, with 17 bases between. CDR1 and CDR2 from the germline V gene are SEHNR and FQNEAQ (reference sequence). The CDR3: CASSSYPSLLSGNTIYF. The CDR3 DNA reads TGTGCCAGCAGCTCCTATCCCTCCCTTTTATCTGGAAACACCATATATTTT.

This clone was counted a few times. The chain links TRBV30 to TRBJ1-6, with 7 bases lining up with TRBD1. The J segment lost 11 bases and the V segment lost 4 bases, leaving 11 bases of the junction unmatched. Germline values: CDR1 GTSNPN, CDR2 SVGIG (reference sequence). The length of the CDR3 is 14 residues. CDR3 protein: CAWTKGDRVAPLHF. The CDR3, as DNA: TGTGCCTGGACGAAAGGCGACAGGGTTGCACCCCTCCACTTT.

The rearrangement links TRBV27 to TRBJ2-7; 9 bases align to TRBD1. CDR3 length: 13 amino acids. J gave up 6 bases and V 5 bases, and 5 bases lay outside the gene matches. Looked up from germline, CDR1 is MNHEY and CDR2 is SMNVEV (reference sequence). CDR3 sequence: CASSPTGGGEQYV. The CDR3 DNA follows: TGTGCCAGCAGTCCTACAGGGGGCGGCGAGCAGTACGTC.

This chain joins TRBV10-1 and TRBJ2-3; 8 bases match TRBD2. This CDR3 has 16 amino acids. The V segment lost 6 bases and the J segment 2 bases; nucleotides outside the gene matches: 10. The germline V gene encodes CDR1 WNHNN and CDR2 SYGVQD (reference sequence). CDR3 nucleotide sequence: TGCGCCAGCAGGGAGCCATGGCGGGGGGACACAGATACGCAGTATTTT. It codes for CASREPWRGDTDTQYF.

This sequence joins TRBV6-5 and TRBJ1-1; possible D gene TRBD1, 5 bases. With 7 bases removed from V and 8 bases from J, the gap between germline ends came to 20 bases. The CDR3 is made up of 14 amino acids. Per the germline V gene, CDR1 is MNHEY and CDR2 is SVGAGI. The CDR3 bases are TGTGCCAGCACCTTCAGGGAAGGATTAACCGAAGCTTTCTTT. This translates into CASTFREGLTEAFF.

V usage is TRBV6-1 and J usage is TRBJ2-7; D remains ambiguous. The CDR3 loop spans 14 amino acids. V was shortened by 2 bases and J by 0 bases, with 8 bases between the two germline ends. Looked up from germline, CDR1 is MNHNS and CDR2 is SASEGT. In DNA, the CDR3 is TGTGCCAGCAGTGAACTGTGGAGCTCCTACGAGCAGTACGTC. Protein product: CASSELWSSYEQYV.

The chain has TRBV6-5 and TRBJ1-6; D is possibly TRBD1 (5 bases). V lost 2 bases, J lost 9 bases, and 14 bases lay in between. Germline CDR1 MNHEY, CDR2 SVGAGI. CDR3 length: 15 residues. CDR3: CASSYEGSGGSPLHF. For the CDR3, the DNA is TGTGCCAGCAGTTACGAGGGGTCGGGGGGTTCACCCCTCCACTTT.

This clone came up once. This rearrangement joins TRBV5-6 to TRBJ1-4, with D perhaps TRBD1 (6 bases). V lost 3 bases and J lost 12, with 15 bases in between. Germline CDR1 and CDR2: SGHDT and YYEEEE. The length of the CDR3 is 13 residues. The chain's CDR3 is CASSYRDTRELFF. The CDR3 DNA follows: TGTGCCAGCAGCTACCGGGACACAAGGGAACTGTTTTTT.

CDR3 protein: CASRDQARSLGGYTF. In DNA, the CDR3 is TGTGCCAGCAGGGATCAGGCTCGTTCTCTTGGCGGCTACACCTTC. This chain links TRBV7-9 with TRBJ1-2; unclear D gene. V lost 6 bases and J 8 bases, leaving 22 bases between the germline ends. The CDR3 runs 15 residues. In germline, CDR1 is SEHNR, CDR2 FQNEAQ (reference sequence).